This TCR beta chain came from a study of blood T cell repertoires in COVID-19. Study-wide background: PBMCs, B-cell-depleted T cells, or T cells were the source of the cDNA or gDNA that made up the material.

The assay was immunoSEQ multiplex PCR, and TCRdb's table has in-frame clones only and misses some. This table holds fewer than 350,000 clones, about 76% found once. This CDR3 contains 15 residues. V lost 5 bases, J lost 4 bases, and 10 bases stayed unmatched. Looked up from germline, CDR1 is SGHDT and CDR2 is YYEEEE. The TCR was taken from an older woman with active or convalescent COVID-19. The source material was peripheral blood. The chain is built from TRBV5-6 and TRBJ2-7, with TRBD1 matching 9 bases. The CDR3 nucleotides read TGTGCCAGCAGTCCTGGGGACAGGGTTGTTTACGAGCAGTACTTC. Protein product: CASSPGDRVVYEQYF.